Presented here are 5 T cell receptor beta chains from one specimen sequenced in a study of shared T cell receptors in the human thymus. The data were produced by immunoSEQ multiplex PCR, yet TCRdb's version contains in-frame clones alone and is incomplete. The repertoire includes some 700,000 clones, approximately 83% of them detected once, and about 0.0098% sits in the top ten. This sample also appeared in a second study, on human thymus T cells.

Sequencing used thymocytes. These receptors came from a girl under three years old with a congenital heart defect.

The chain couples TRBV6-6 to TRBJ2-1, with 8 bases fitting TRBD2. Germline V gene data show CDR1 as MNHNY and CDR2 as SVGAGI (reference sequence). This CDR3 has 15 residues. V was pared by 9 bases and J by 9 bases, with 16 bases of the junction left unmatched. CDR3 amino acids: CARPRGESSIREQFF. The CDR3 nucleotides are TGTGCCAGACCGCGGGGGGAATCTAGCATTCGTGAGCAGTTCTTC.

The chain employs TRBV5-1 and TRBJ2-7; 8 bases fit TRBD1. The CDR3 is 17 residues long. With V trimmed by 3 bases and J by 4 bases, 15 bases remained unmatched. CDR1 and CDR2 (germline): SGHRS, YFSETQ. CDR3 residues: CASSSRSGGQEDYEQYF. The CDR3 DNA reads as TGCGCCAGCAGCTCTCGATCCGGGGGACAGGAGGATTACGAGCAGTACTTC.

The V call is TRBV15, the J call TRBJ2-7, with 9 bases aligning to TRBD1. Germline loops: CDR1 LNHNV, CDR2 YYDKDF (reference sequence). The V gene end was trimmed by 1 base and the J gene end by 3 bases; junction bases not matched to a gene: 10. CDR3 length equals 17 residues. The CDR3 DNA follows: TGTGCCACCAGCAGAGCCAGTAACGGGACAGGGAACTACGAGCAGTACTTC. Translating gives CATSRASNGTGNYEQYF.

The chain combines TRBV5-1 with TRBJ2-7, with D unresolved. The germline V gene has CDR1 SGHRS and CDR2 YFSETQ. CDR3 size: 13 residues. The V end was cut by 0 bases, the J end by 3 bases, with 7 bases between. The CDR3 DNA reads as TGCGCCAGCAGCTTGGCCGGTTTCTACGAGCAGTACTTC. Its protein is CASSLAGFYEQYF.

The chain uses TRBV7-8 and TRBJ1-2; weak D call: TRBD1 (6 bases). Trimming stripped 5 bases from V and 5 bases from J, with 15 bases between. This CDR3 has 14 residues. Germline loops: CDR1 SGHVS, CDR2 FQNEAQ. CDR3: CASSKQQGPYGYTF. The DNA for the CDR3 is TGTGCCAGCAGCAAACAACAGGGACCTTATGGCTACACCTTC. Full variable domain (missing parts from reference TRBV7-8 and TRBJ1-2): GAGVSQSPRYKVAKRGQDVALRCDPISGHVSLFWYQQALGQGPEFLTYFQNEAQLDKSGLPSDRFFAERPEGSVSTLKIQRTQQEDSAVYLCASSKQQGPYGYTFGSGTRLTVV.